The 10 T cell receptor beta chains below all came from one sample that was sequenced in a study of response to subunit inactivated influenza vaccine (dated by TCRdb to 2016 to 2019). Library preparation was by RT-PCR. Sequenced on an Illumina HiSeq 2500. TCRdb itself trimmed the public reads at Q25 with fastp, ran MiXCR and retained productive beta chains. Each record represents a unique CDR3 protein, reported with the most common genes and DNA among its rows. This sample lists about 190,000 distinct CDR3 sequences; around 15% were detected once. Approximately 25% of the sample goes to the ten largest clones. The specimen was CD8+ T cells sorted from PBMCs, collected roughly 5 days after vaccination. The receptors originated from a man aged 45 to 65 who received an inactivated influenza vaccine. Donor details come from another sample of the same person, matched by shared clones.

This clonotype was seen at least ten times. The rearrangement links TRBV28 to TRBJ1-2; D possibly corresponds to TRBD1 (6 bases). Trimming took off 4 bases at V and 2 bases at J, with 11 bases between the two ends. Germline V lookup: CDR1 MDHEN, CDR2 SYDVKM. This CDR3 is built from 14 residues. CDR3 bases: TGTGCCAGCAGTTCCCTCACAGGGAACTATGGCTACACCTTC. Encoded protein: CASSSLTGNYGYTF.

This clonotype was detected ten times or more. This chain uses TRBV27 with TRBJ1-1, with D tentatively TRBD1 (5 bases). Germline V gene lookup returns CDR1 MNHEY and CDR2 SMNVEV (reference sequence). Trimming cost V 0 bases and J 1 base, with 9 bases left between them. This CDR3 contains 15 residues. CDR3 nucleotides: TGTGCCAGCAGTTTATCTCGGACACCGAACACTGAAGCTTTCTTT. Translating gives CASSLSRTPNTEAFF.

The chain couples TRBV12-3 or TRBV12-4 to TRBJ2-5, with 11 bases fitting TRBD2. CDR3 length equals 12 residues. V shed 5 bases and J 10 bases; nucleotides not matched to a gene: 3. The CDR3 spells CASSTGLAVQYF. The DNA for the CDR3 is TGTGCCAGCAGTACGGGACTAGCGGTCCAGTACTTC.

This clonotype was counted only a few times. This chain uses TRBV3-1 with TRBJ2-5, with 7 positions matching TRBD1. The CDR3 is made up of 19 amino acids. Germline assignment: CDR1 LGHDT and CDR2 YNNKEL (reference sequence). With V trimmed by 2 bases and J by 2 bases, 17 bases remained unmatched. Here the CDR3 reads CASSQFFPRSGQPQETQYF. As DNA, the CDR3 is TGTGCCAGCAGCCAATTTTTTCCTCGATCGGGACAGCCACAAGAGACCCAGTACTTC.

The chain has TRBV20-1 and TRBJ1-2; D unresolved. The germline V gene has CDR1 DFQATT and CDR2 SNEGSKA (reference sequence). Trimming left V 5 bases short and J 0 bases short, with 22 bases between. The CDR3 spans 17 residues. The CDR3 nucleotides are TGCAGTGCTTTTTCCCTCGGACGCGGGTTAGCTAACTATGGCTACACCTTC. This sequence encodes CSAFSLGRGLANYGYTF.

This sequence joins TRBV27 and TRBJ2-1; D is possibly TRBD1 or TRBD2 (5 bases each). Trimming removed 3 bases from V and 10 bases from J, with 19 bases in between. The CDR3 loop spans 15 amino acids. The germline CDR1 and CDR2 sequences are MNHEY and SMNVEV (reference sequence). This CDR3 reads CASSFGALLGSEQFF. Here the CDR3 DNA reads TGTGCCAGCAGTTTTGGGGCCCTACTAGGCTCGGAGCAGTTCTTC.

V is TRBV28 and J is TRBJ2-1; D might be TRBD2 (6 bases). V shed 3 bases and J shed 4 bases, with 13 bases lying between them. Germline CDR1 reads MDHEN; CDR2 reads SYDVKM. The CDR3 loop spans 15 amino acids. The chain's CDR3 is CASSFVWTTYNEQFF. CDR3 nucleotides: TGTGCCAGCAGTTTTGTGTGGACTACTTACAATGAGCAGTTCTTC.

The V and J genes are TRBV28 and TRBJ1-5, with D uncertain. The germline V gene encodes CDR1 MDHEN and CDR2 SYDVKM. Trimming shortened V by 6 bases and J by 0 bases, and 9 bases separated the two germline ends. The CDR3 is 14 amino acids. The CDR3 reads CASRAIDSNQPQHF. The CDR3 DNA follows: TGTGCCAGCAGGGCAATCGATAGCAATCAGCCCCAGCATTTT. The whole variable domain, remainder taken from reference TRBV28 and TRBJ1-5, is DVKVTQSSRYLVKRTGEKVFLECVQDMDHENMFWYRQDPGLGLRLIYFSYDVKMKEKGDIPEGYSVSREKKERFSLILESASTNQTSMYLCASRAIDSNQPQHFGDGTRLSIL.

This clonotype appeared many times. This chain connects TRBV4-3 to TRBJ1-2; D is uncertain. Trimming stripped 0 bases from V and 8 bases from J, with 13 bases between. This CDR3 has 14 amino acids. The germline V gene encodes CDR1 LGHNA and CDR2 YSLEER. The CDR3, as DNA: TGCGCCAGCAGCCAAGATCTGGGCTTAGGAGGCTACACCTTC. Translated: CASSQDLGLGGYTF.

CDR3 sequence: CASSLGSGANTGELFF. The CDR3 DNA reads as TGTGCCAGCAGCTTAGGGTCAGGGGCGAACACCGGGGAGCTGTTTTTT. V usage is TRBV7-6 and J usage is TRBJ2-2, with a possible D match to TRBD1 (6 bases). Looked up from germline, CDR1 is SGHVS and CDR2 is FNYEAQ. This CDR3 spans 16 amino acids. Between the trimmed V and J ends, which lost 1 base and 0 bases, there was a span of 9 bases.